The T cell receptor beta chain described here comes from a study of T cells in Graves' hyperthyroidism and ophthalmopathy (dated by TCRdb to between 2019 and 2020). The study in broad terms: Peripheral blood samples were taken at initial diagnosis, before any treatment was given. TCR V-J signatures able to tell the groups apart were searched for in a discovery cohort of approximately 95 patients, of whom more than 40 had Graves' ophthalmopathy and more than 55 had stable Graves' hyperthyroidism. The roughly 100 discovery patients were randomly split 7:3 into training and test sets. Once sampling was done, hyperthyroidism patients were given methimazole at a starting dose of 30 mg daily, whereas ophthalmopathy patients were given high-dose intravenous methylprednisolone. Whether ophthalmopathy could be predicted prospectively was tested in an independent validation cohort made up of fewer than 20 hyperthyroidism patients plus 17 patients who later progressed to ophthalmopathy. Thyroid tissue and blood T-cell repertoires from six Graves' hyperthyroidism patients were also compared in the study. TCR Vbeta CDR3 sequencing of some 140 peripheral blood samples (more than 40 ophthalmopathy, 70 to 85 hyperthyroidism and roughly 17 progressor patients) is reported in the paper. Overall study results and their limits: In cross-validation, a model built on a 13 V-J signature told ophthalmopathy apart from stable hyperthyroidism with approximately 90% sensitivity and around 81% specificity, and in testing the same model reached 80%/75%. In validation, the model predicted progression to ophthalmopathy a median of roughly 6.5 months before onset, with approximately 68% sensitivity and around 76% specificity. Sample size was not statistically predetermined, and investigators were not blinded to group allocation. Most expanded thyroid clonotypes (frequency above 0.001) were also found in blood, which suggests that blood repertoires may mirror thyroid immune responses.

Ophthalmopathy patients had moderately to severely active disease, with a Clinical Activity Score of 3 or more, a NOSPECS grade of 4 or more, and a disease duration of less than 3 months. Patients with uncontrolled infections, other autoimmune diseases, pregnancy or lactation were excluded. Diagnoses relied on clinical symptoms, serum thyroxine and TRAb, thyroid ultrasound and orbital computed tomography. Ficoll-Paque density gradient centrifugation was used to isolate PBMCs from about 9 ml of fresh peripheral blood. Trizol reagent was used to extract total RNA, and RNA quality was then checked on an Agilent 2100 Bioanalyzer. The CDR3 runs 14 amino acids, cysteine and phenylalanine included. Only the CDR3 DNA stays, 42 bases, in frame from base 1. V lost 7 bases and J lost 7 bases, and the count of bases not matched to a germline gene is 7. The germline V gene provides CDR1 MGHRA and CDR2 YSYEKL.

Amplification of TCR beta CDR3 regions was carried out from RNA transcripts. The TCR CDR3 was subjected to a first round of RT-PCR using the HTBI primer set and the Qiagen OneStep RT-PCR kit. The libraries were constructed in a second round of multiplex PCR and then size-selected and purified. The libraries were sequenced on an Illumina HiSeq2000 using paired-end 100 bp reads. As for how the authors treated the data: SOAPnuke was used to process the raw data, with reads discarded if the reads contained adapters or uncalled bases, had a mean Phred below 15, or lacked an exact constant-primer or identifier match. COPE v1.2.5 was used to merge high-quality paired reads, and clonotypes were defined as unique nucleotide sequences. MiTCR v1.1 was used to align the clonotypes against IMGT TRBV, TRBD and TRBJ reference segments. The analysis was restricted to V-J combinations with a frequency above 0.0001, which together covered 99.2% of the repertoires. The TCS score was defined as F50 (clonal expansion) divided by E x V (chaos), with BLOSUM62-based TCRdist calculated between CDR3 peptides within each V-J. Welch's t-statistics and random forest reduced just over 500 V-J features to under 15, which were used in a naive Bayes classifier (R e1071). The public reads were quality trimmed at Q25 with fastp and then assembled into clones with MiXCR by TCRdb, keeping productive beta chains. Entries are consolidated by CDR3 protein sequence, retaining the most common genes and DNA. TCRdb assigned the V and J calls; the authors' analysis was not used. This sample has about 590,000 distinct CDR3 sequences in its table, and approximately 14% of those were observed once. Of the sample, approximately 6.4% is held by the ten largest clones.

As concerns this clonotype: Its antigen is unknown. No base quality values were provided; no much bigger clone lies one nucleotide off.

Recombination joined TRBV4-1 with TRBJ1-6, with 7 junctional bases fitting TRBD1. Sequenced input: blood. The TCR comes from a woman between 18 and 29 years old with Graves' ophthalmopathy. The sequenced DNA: TGCGCCAGCACCTTACAGGGGCGGAATTCACCCCTCCACTTT. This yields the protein CASTLQGRNSPLHF.